This entry concerns a single T cell receptor beta chain. Its antigen is not yet known. Base qualities are not provided; no much larger clone lies one nucleotide away. The data stem from a study of control samples from healthy donors and cancer patients (TCRdb year 2020). Libraries came from the immunoSEQ multiplex PCR assay. As stored in TCRdb, this immuneACCESS dataset retains in-frame rearrangements with V and J assigned. A fraction of the clones does not appear; measured against another copy, unresolved V genes explain less than half of the discrepancy, and the remainder lacks a known reason. The sample contains about 77,000 clones, around 92% of them found a single time. Nearly 6% of the sample comes from the top ten. From the germline V gene, CDR1 is KGHDR and CDR2 is SFDVKD. Deletion took 3 bases off V and 10 bases off J, with a span of 11 bases between the germline ends. Reading from cysteine to phenylalanine, the CDR3 counts 12 amino acids. Of the read, only the CDR3 DNA is kept; its 36 bases are in frame from base 1.

The source of this sequence is an older woman in good health. The sequenced sample consisted of blood. Here the chain combines TRBV24-1 and TRBJ1-1, and the D gene may be TRBD1, 5 bases matching. The CDR3 reads CATSDAGRRAFF. The nucleotides read TGTGCCACCAGTGATGCAGGGAGGCGAGCTTTCTTT.